This T cell receptor beta chain was sequenced in a study of early T cells in non-severe SARS-CoV-2 infection. The germline V gene has CDR1 DFQATT and CDR2 SNEGSKA (reference sequence). The CDR3 is 15 residues long. The J segment lost 0 bases and the V segment lost 4 bases, leaving 7 bases of the junction unmatched. Using its own MiXCR run on the 5' RACE reads, TCRdb lists one record per CDR3 protein. The sample records about 77,000 distinct CDR3 sequences, roughly 9.4% being singletons. The clonotype originates from an adult who was a healthcare worker with PCR-confirmed SARS-CoV-2 infection or an uninfected control (not recorded which). The sample taken for sequencing was whole blood. J is TRBJ2-7 and V is TRBV20-1; TRBD2 matches 9 bases. DNA of the CDR3: TGCAGTGCTATCCAGTTACTAGCGGGCTCCTACGAGCAGTACTTC. Its protein is CSAIQLLAGSYEQYF.